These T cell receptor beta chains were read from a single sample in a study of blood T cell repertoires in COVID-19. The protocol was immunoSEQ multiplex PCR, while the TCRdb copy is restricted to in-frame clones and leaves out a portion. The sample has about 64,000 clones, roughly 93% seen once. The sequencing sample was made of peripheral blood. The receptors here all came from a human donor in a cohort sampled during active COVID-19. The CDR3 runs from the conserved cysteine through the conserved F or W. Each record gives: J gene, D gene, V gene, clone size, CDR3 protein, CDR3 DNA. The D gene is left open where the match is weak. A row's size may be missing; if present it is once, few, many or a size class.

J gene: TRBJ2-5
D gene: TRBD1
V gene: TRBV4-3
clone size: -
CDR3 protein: CASSPRDRGGETQYF
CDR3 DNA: TGCGCCAGCAGCCCCCGGGACAGGGGAGGCGAGACCCAGTACTTC

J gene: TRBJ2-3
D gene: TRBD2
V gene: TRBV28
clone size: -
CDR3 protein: CASSLFTIAGVDTDTQYF
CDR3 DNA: TGTGCCAGCAGTTTATTCACCATAGCGGGAGTCGACACAGATACGCAGTATTTT

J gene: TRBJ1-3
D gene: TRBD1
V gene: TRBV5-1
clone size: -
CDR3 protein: CASSLGDRGGSGNTIYF
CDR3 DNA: TGCGCCAGCAGCTTGGGGGACAGGGGAGGCTCTGGAAACACCATATATTTT

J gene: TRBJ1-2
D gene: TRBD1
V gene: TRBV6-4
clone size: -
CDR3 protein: CASSPGQGLYGYTF
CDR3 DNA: TGTGCCAGCAGCCCGGGACAGGGCCTCTATGGCTACACCTTC

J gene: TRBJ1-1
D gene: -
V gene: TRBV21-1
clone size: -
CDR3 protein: CASRLGLATQIRTEAFF
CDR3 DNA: TGTGCCAGCAGGTTAGGTTTAGCTACACAAATTCGCACTGAGGCTTTCTTT

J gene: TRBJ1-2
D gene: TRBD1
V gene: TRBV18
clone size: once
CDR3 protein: CASSPRTGTGDGYTF
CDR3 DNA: TGTGCCAGCTCACCAAGGACAGGGACAGGTGATGGCTACACCTTC

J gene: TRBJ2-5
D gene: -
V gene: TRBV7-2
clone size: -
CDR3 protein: CASSLSYQETQYF
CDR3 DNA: TGTGCCAGCAGCTTGTCCTACCAAGAGACCCAGTACTTC

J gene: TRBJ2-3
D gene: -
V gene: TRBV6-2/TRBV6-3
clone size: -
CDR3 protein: CASSYSIADPDTQYF
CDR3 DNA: TGTGCCAGCAGTTACTCTATAGCGGACCCAGATACGCAGTATTTT

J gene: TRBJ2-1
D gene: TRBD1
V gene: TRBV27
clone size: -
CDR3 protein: CASSLSGQEQFF
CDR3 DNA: TGTGCCAGCAGTTTATCGGGACAGGAGCAGTTCTTC

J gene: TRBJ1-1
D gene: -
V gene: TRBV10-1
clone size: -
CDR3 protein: CASSEGETTEAFF
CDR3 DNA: TGCGCCAGCAGTGAAGGGGAAACCACTGAAGCTTTCTTT

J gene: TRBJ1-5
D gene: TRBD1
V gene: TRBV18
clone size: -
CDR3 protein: CASSGGQGMSQPQHF
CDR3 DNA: TGTGCCAGCTCAGGGGGACAGGGAATGAGTCAGCCCCAGCATTTT

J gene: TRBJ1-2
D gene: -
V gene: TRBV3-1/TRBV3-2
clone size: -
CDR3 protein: CASSPPGANYGYTF
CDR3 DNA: TGTGCCAGCAGCCCGCCAGGCGCTAACTATGGCTACACCTTC

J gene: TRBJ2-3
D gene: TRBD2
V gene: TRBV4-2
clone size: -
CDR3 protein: CASSQGPSGSADTQYF
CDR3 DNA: TGTGCCAGCAGCCAAGGGCCTAGCGGGAGTGCAGATACGCAGTATTTT

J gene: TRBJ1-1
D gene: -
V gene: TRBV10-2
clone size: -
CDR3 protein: CASRDSSMNTEAFF
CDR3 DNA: TGCGCCAGCAGGGACTCCTCCATGAACACTGAAGCTTTCTTT

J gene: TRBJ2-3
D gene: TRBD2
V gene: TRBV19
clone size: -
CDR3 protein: CASSPVGGTDTQYF
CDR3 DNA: TGTGCCAGTAGTCCCGTGGGGGGGACAGATACGCAGTATTTT

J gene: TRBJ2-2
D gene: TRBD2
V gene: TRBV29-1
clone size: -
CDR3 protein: CSVPGGGLAGATGELFF
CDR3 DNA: TGCAGCGTTCCCGGAGGCGGACTAGCGGGAGCCACCGGGGAGCTGTTTTTT

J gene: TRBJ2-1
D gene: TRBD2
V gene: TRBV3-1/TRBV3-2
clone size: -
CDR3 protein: CASSPARTGTSGAYNEQFF
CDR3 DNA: TGTGCCAGCAGCCCAGCTCGAACCGGGACTAGCGGAGCCTACAATGAGCAGTTCTTC

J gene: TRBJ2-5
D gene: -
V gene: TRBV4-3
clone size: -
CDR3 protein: CASSQTGRQETQYF
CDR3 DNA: TGCGCCAGCAGCCAGACAGGACGGCAAGAGACCCAGTACTTC

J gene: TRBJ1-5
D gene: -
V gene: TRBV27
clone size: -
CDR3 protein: CASGGYSNQPQHF
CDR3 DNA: TGTGCCAGCGGGGGGTATAGCAATCAGCCCCAGCATTTT

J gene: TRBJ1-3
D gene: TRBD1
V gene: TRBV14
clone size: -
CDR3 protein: CASSQGVQGASGNTIYF
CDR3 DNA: TGTGCCAGCAGCCAAGGGGTTCAGGGGGCGAGCGGAAACACCATATATTTT

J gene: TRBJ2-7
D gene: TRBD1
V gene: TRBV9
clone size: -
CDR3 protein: CASTPGQGLFSHEQYF
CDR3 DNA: TGTGCCAGCACCCCCGGACAGGGTCTTTTTTCCCACGAGCAGTACTTC

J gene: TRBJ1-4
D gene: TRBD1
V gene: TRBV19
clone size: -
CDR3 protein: CASVGTDIEKLFF
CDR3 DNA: TGTGCCAGTGTGGGGACAGATATTGAAAAACTGTTTTTT

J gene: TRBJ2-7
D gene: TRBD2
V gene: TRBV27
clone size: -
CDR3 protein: CASSRYSGSAYEQYF
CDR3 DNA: TGTGCCAGCAGTCGTTATAGCGGGAGTGCGTACGAGCAGTACTTC

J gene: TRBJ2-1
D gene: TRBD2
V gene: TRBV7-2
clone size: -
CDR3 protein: CASSPSGIGGDEQFF
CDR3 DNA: TGTGCCAGCAGCCCTAGCGGGATAGGGGGGGATGAGCAGTTCTTC

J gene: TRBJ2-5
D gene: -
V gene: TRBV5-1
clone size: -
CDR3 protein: CASSLGDRETQYF
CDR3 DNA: TGCGCCAGCAGCCTAGGGGATCGAGAGACCCAGTACTTC

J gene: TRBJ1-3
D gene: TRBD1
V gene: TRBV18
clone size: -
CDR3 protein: CASSPETGRSGNTIYF
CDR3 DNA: TGTGCCAGCTCTCCTGAGACAGGGCGCTCTGGAAACACCATATATTTT

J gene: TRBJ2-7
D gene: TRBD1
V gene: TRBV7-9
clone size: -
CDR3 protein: CASSYWDSSYEQYF
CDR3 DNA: TGTGCCAGCAGTTACTGGGACAGTTCCTACGAGCAGTACTTC

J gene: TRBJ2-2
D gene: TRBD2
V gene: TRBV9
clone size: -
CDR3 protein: CASSVERLAAGELFF
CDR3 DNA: TGTGCCAGCAGCGTAGAACGACTAGCGGCCGGGGAGCTGTTTTTT

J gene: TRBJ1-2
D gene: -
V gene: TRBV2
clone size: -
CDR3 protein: CASRQEKGPYGYTF
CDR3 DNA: TGTGCCAGCAGACAGGAGAAGGGGCCCTATGGCTACACCTTC

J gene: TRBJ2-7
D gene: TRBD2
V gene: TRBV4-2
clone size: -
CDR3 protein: CASSQEGTSGSNEQYF
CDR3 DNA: TGTGCCAGCAGCCAAGAGGGGACTAGCGGGAGTAACGAGCAGTACTTC

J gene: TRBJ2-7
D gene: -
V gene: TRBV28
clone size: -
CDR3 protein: CASSLGAYEQYF
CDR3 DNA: TGTGCCAGCAGTTTAGGAGCCTACGAGCAGTACTTC

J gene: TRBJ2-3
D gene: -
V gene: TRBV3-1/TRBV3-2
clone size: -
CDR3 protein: CASSLRGTHLDTQYF
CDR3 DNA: TGTGCCAGCAGCCTCCGGGGGACCCACCTAGATACGCAGTATTTT

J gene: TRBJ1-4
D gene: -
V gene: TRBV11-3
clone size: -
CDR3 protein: CASSSTGSREKLFF
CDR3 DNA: TGTGCCAGCAGCTCAACAGGGTCACGTGAAAAACTGTTTTTT

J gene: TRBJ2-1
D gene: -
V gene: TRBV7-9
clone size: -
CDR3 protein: CASSLVTAPGEQFF
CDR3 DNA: TGTGCCAGCAGCTTAGTTACCGCCCCAGGAGAGCAGTTCTTC

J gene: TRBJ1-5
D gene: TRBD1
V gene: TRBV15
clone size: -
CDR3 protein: CATSLKQGAGQPQHF
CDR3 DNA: TGTGCCACCAGCCTAAAACAGGGGGCTGGTCAGCCCCAGCATTTT

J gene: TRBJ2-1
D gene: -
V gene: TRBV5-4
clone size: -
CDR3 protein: CASSLESLSNEQFF
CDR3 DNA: TGTGCCAGCAGCTTGGAGTCGTTGAGCAATGAGCAGTTCTTC

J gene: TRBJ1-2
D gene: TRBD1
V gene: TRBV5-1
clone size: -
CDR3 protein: CASSQTGANYGYTF
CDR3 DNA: TGCGCCAGCAGCCAGACAGGGGCCAACTATGGCTACACCTTC

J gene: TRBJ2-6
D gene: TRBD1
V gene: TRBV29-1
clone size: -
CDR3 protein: CSVGTGMTNVLTF
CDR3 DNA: TGCAGCGTGGGGACAGGGATGACCAACGTCCTGACTTTC

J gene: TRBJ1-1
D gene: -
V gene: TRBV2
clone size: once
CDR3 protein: CASSSVTAPTNTEAFF
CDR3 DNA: TGTGCCAGCAGTTCTGTCACAGCACCAACGAACACTGAAGCTTTCTTT

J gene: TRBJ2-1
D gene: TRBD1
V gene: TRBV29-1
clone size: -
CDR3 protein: CSVEPRGQASYNEQFF
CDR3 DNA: TGCAGCGTTGAACCACGTGGACAGGCGTCCTACAATGAGCAGTTCTTC

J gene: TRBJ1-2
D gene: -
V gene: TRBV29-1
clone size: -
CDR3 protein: CSVDRGIGYTF
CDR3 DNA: TGCAGCGTTGATAGAGGGATTGGCTACACCTTC

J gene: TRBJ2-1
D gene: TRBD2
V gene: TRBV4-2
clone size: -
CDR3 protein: CASSQSTSGRRNEQFF
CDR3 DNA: TGTGCCAGCAGCCAAAGTACTAGCGGGAGAAGGAATGAGCAGTTCTTC

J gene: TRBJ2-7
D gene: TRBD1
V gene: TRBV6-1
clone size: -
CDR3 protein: CASSEFKRGGQATYEQYF
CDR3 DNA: TGTGCCAGCAGTGAATTTAAAAGAGGGGGACAGGCTACCTACGAGCAGTACTTC

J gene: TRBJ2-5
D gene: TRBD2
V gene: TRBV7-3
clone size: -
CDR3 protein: CASSAGTKETQYF
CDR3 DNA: TGTGCCAGCAGCGCTGGGACTAAAGAGACCCAGTACTTC

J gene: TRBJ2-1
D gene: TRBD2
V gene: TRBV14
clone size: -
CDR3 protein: CASSRTSGRGDGEQFF
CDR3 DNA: TGTGCCAGCAGCAGGACTAGCGGGAGGGGGGATGGTGAGCAGTTCTTC

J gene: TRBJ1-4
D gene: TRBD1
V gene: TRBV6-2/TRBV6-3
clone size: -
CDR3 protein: CASRPTGGGEKLFF
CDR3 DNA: TGTGCCAGCAGACCTACAGGGGGCGGTGAAAAACTGTTTTTT

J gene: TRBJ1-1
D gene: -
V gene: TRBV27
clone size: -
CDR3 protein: CASSLRGSTEAFF
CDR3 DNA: TGTGCCAGCTCCCTAAGGGGGAGCACTGAAGCTTTCTTT

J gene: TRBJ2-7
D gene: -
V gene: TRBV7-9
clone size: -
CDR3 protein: CASSLVFSGGRTYEQYF
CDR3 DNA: TGTGCCAGCAGCTTAGTCTTCAGTGGGGGCAGAACCTACGAGCAGTACTTC

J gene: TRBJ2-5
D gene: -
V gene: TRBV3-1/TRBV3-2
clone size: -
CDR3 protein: CASRFFRGEQETQYF
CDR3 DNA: TGTGCCAGCAGATTCTTTAGGGGTGAACAAGAGACCCAGTACTTC

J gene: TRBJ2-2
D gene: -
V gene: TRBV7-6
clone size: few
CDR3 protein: CASSLRGVGSPRTGELFF
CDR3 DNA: TGTGCCAGCAGTCTTAGAGGCGTTGGCTCCCCGAGGACCGGGGAGCTGTTTTTT

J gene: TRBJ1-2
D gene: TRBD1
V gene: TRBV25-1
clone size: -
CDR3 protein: CASLDRGGGYTF
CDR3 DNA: TGTGCCAGTTTAGACAGGGGAGGTGGCTACACCTTC

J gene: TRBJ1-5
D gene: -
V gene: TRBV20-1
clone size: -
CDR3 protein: CSASSGGNQPQHF
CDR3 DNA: TGCAGTGCTAGTTCAGGGGGCAATCAGCCCCAGCATTTT

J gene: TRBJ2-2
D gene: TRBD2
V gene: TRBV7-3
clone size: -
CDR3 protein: CASSLTSGNTGELFF
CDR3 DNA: TGTGCCAGCAGTCTGACTAGCGGGAACACCGGGGAGCTGTTTTTT

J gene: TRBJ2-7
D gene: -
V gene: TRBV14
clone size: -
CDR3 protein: CASSLPPGPTYEQYF
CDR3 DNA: TGTGCCAGCAGCCTCCCGCCAGGGCCTACCTACGAGCAGTACTTC

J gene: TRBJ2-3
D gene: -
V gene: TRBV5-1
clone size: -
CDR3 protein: CASSRGGTSTDTQYF
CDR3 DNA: TGCGCCAGCAGCCGAGGGGGTACTAGCACAGATACGCAGTATTTT